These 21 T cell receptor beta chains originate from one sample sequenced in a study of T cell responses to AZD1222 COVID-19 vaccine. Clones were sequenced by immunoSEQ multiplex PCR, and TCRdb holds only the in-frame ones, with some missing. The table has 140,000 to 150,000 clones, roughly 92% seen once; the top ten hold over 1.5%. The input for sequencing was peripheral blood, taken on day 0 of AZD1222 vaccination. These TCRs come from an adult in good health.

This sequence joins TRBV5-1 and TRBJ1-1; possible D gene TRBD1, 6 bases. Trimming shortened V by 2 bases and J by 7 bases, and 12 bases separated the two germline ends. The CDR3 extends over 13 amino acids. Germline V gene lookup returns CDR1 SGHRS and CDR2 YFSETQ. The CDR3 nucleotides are TGCGCCAGCAGCTTTACCACAGGGAATGAAGCTTTCTTT. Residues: CASSFTTGNEAFF.

CDR3 protein: CASKGDSDEQYF. The CDR3 DNA reads as TGTGCCAGTAAAGGGGATTCTGACGAGCAGTACTTC. V and J are TRBV19 and TRBJ2-7, with D perhaps TRBD1 (5 bases). V was cut by 7 bases and J by 5 bases, with 12 bases left in between. Looked up from germline, CDR1 is LNHDA and CDR2 is SQIVND (reference sequence). The CDR3 consists of 12 residues. The full variable domain, rest sourced from reference TRBV19 and TRBJ2-7, is DGGITQSPKYLFRKEGQNVTLSCEQNLNHDAMYWYRQDPGQGLRLIYYSQIVNDFQKGDIAEGYSVSREKKESFPLTVTSAQKNPTAFYLCASKGDSDEQYFGPGTRLTVT.

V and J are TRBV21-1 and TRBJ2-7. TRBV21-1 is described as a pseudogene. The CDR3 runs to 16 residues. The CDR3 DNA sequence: TGTGCCAGCAGCAAAGCGACCGGGACGGACGCCTACGAGCAGTACTTC. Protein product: CASSKATGTDAYEQYF.

CDR3: CASSSYRQACNEKLFF. The CDR3, as DNA: TGCGCCAGCAGTTCCTACCGACAGGCCTGTAATGAAAAACTGTTTTTT. The chain combines TRBV23-1 with TRBJ1-4; TRBD1 is a possible D gene (6 bases). TRBV23-1 is labeled an ORF, and its function is uncertain. There are 16 residues in the CDR3. V lost 5 bases and J 4 bases, leaving 17 bases between the germline ends.

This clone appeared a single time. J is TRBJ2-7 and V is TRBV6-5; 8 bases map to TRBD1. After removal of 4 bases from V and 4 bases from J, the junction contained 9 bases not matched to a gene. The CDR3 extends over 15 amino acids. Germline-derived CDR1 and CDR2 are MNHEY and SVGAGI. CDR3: CASSLPGTGRYEQYF. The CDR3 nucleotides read TGTGCCAGCAGTTTGCCGGGGACAGGAAGATACGAGCAGTACTTC.

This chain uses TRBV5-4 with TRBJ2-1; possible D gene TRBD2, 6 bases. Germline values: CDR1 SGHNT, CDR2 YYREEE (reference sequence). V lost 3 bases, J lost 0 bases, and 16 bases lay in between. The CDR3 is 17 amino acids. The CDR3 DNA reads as TGTGCCAGCAGCTGGGGGGTGGGAGGTGGCTCCTACAATGAGCAGTTCTTC. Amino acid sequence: CASSWGVGGGSYNEQFF.

DNA for the CDR3: TGTGCCACCAGGACACCGTCTACCACCGGGGAGCTGTTTTTT. Its translation: CATRTPSTTGELFF. This chain uses TRBV12-1 with TRBJ2-2; TRBD1 was called by the table and not checked on the DNA. TRBV12-1 is listed as a pseudogene. The CDR3 extends over 14 amino acids.

For the CDR3, the DNA is TGTGCCATCAGTGAAGGGGGCATGAACACTGAAGCTTTCTTT. Its protein product is CAISEGGMNTEAFF. The chain employs TRBV10-3 and TRBJ1-1, with 7 positions matching TRBD1. The germline V gene has CDR1 ENHRY and CDR2 SYGVKD. The trim removed 3 bases at V and 0 bases at J, leaving 1 base unmatched. This CDR3 is built from 14 residues.

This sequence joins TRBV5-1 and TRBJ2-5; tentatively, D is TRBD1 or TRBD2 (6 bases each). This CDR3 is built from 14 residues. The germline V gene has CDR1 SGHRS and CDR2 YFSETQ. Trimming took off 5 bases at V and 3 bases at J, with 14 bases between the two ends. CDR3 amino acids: CASSRGRGEETQYF. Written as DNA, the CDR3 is TGCGCCAGCAGTCGGGGGCGTGGGGAAGAGACCCAGTACTTC.

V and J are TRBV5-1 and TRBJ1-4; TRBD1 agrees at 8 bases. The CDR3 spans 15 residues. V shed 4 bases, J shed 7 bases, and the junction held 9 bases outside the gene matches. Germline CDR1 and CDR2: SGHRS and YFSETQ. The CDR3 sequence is CASSQGQGRIEKLFF. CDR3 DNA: TGCGCCAGCAGCCAAGGACAGGGTCGGATTGAAAAACTGTTTTTT.

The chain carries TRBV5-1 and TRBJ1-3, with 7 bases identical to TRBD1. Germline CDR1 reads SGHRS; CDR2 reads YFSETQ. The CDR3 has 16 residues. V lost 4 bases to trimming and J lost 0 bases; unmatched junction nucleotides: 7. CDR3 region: CASSTGQDPSGNTIYF. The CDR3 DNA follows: TGCGCCAGCAGCACCGGACAGGACCCCTCTGGAAACACCATATATTTT.

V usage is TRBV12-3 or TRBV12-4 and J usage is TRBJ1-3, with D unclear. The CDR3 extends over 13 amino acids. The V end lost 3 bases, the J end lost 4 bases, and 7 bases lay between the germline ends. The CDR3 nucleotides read TGTGCCAGCAGTTTTTCACACGGAAACACCATATATTTT. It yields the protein CASSFSHGNTIYF.

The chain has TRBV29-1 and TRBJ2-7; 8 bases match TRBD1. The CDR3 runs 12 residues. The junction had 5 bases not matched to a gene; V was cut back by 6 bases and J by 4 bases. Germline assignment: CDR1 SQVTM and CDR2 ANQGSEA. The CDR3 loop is CSVLDRGYEQYF. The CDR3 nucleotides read TGCAGCGTCCTTGACAGGGGATACGAGCAGTACTTC.

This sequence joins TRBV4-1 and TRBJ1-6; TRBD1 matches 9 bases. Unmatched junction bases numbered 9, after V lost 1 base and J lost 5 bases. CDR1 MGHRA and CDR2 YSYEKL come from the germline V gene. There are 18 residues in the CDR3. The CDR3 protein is CASSQVRVTGGHNSPLHF. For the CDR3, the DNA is TGCGCCAGCAGCCAAGTTAGGGTAACAGGGGGCCATAATTCACCCCTCCACTTT.

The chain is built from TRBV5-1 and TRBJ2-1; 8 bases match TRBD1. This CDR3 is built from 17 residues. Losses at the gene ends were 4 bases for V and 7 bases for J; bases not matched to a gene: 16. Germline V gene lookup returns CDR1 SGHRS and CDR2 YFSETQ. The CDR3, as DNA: TGCGCCAGCAGCCCCGACAGGGGAAAACCTCCCTTAAATGAGCAGTTCTTC. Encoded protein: CASSPDRGKPPLNEQFF.

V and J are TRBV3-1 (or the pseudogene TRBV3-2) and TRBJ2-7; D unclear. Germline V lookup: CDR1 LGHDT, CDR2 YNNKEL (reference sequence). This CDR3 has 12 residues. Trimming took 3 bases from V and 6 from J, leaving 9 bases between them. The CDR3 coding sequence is TGTGCCAGCAGCCAGGGAAGACTCGAGCAGTACTTC. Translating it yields CASSQGRLEQYF.

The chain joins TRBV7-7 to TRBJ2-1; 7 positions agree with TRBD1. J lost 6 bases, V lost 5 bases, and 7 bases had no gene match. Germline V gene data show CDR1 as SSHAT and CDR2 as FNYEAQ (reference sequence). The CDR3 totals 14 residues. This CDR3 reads CASSLSGQTNEQFF. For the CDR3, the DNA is TGTGCCAGCAGCCTTTCGGGACAGACCAATGAGCAGTTCTTC. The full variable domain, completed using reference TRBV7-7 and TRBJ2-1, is GAGVSQSPRYKVTKRGQDVTLRCDPISSHATLYWYQQALGQGPEFLTYFNYEAQPDKSGLPSDRFSAERPEGSISTLTIQRTEQRDSAMYRCASSLSGQTNEQFFGPGTRLTVL.

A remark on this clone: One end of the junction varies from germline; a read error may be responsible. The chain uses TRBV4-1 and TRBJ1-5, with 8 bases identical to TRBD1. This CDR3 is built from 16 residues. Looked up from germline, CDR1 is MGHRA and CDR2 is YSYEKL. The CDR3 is CASSQVRTGRGQPQHF. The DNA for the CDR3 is TGCGCCAGCAGTCAAGTCAGGACAGGGAGGGGTCAGCCCCAGCATTTT.

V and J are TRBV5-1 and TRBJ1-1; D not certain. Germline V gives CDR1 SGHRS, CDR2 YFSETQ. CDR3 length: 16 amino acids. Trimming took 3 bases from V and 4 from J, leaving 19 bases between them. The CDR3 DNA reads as TGCGCCAGCAGCTCCATGAAGTCCTCGGACCTCACTGAAGCTTTCTTT. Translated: CASSSMKSSDLTEAFF.

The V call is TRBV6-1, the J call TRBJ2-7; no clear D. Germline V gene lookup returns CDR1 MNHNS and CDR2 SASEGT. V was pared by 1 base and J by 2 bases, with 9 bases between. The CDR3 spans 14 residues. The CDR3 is CASSEVGSAYEQYF. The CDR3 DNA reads TGTGCCAGCAGTGAAGTAGGCAGCGCCTACGAGCAGTACTTC.

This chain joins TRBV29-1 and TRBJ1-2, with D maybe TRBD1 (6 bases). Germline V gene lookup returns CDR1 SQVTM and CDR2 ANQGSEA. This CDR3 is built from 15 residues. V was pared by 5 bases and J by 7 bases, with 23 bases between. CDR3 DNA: TGCAGCGTTACTACCACGTCGGGGGCTGCAGGTGGCTACACCTTC. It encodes CSVTTTSGAAGGYTF.